The next 22 T cell receptor beta chains were all read from a single sample in a study of T cell changes during pregnancy in multiple sclerosis. Produced via immunoSEQ multiplex PCR; TCRdb's table is partial and in-frame only. The sample has about 73,000 clones; around 94% are singletons. The material was peripheral blood, obtained in the third trimester of pregnancy. The receptor source for this set is a female donor in good health, enrolled as a control in a pregnancy study.

V usage is TRBV2 and J usage is TRBJ2-5; TRBD1 aligns across 7 bases. Per the germline V gene, CDR1 is SNHLY and CDR2 is FYNNEI. This CDR3 comprises 14 residues. V shed 4 bases, J shed 3 bases, and the junction held 5 bases outside the gene matches. The CDR3 bases are TGTGCCAGCAGTGTTGACAGGGTTGAAGAGACCCAGTACTTC. Its translation is CASSVDRVEETQYF.

V gene TRBV28 combines with J gene TRBJ2-7; D is undetermined. CDR1 and CDR2 from the germline V gene are MDHEN and SYDVKM. The germline V and J ends were trimmed by 5 bases and 5 bases, with 16 bases remaining between them. This CDR3 region has 14 residues. CDR3 in amino acids: CASSTAAARHEQYF. Written as DNA, the CDR3 is TGTGCCAGCAGTACTGCCGCCGCTCGTCACGAGCAGTACTTC.

CDR3 nucleotides: TGTGCCAGAAGCTTCCGGGAGGGACGGGGACCCGATAGCAATCAGCCCCAGCATTTT. Translation gives CARSFREGRGPDSNQPQHF. This chain joins TRBV5-3 and TRBJ1-5, with D possibly being TRBD1 (5 bases). TRBV5-3 is filed as an ORF, its function uncertain. The CDR3 totals 19 residues. The V and J ends lost 2 bases and 0 bases respectively, with 21 bases between them.

V usage is TRBV12-1 and J usage is TRBJ2-7; TRBD2 was called by the table and not checked on the DNA. TRBV12-1 is a documented pseudogene. The CDR3 is 16 residues long. The CDR3: CASSLITSGLSYEQYF. The CDR3 DNA reads as TGTGCCAGCAGCTTAATTACTAGCGGCCTCTCCTACGAGCAGTACTTC.

The CDR3 loop is CASSLLAGAGNEQFF. CDR3 nucleotide sequence: TGTGCCAGCAGTCTACTAGCGGGAGCGGGCAATGAGCAGTTCTTC. This sequence joins TRBV27 and TRBJ2-1; the match to TRBD2 covers 11 bases. With V trimmed by 5 bases and J by 6 bases, 6 bases remained unmatched. The germline gives CDR1 MNHEY, CDR2 SMNVEV (reference sequence). CDR3 length: 15 residues.

CDR3 sequence reads: CASSPSGGREQYF. CDR3 DNA: TGTGCCAGCAGCCCTAGCGGGGGGCGGGAGCAGTACTTC. V usage is TRBV7-6 and J usage is TRBJ2-7; the match to TRBD2 covers 11 bases. This CDR3 has 13 amino acids. Per the germline V gene, CDR1 is SGHVS and CDR2 is FNYEAQ. Trimming cost V 5 bases and J 7 bases; bases outside gene matches: 4.

The J gene is TRBJ2-7, the V gene TRBV2; D is possibly TRBD1 (5 bases). The V end was cut by 2 bases, the J end by 2 bases, with 10 bases between. Germline assignment: CDR1 SNHLY and CDR2 FYNNEI. The length of the CDR3 is 14 residues. The CDR3 here is CASSELDNAYEQYF. As DNA, the CDR3 is TGTGCCAGCAGTGAACTGGACAACGCCTACGAGCAGTACTTC.

The rearrangement links TRBV19 to TRBJ1-1; D perhaps matches TRBD1 (5 bases). Trimming removed 4 bases from V and 4 bases from J, with 13 bases in between. Germline CDR1 reads LNHDA; CDR2 reads SQIVND (reference sequence). The CDR3 sequence is 14 residues long. CDR3 protein: CASSNLRVSTEAFF. CDR3 nucleotide sequence: TGTGCCAGTAGTAATCTCAGGGTGAGCACTGAAGCTTTCTTT.

This chain links TRBV2 with TRBJ1-1, with a tentative D call TRBD1 (6 bases). This CDR3 comprises 13 residues. V lost 6 bases to trimming and J lost 4 bases, with 12 bases between them. Germline V CDR1 and CDR2: SNHLY, FYNNEI. CDR3 coding DNA: TGTGCCAGCAGACAGGGTAGGAGCACTGAAGCTTTCTTT. It translates to CASRQGRSTEAFF.

The chain recombines TRBV19 with TRBJ2-2; D not resolved. Germline CDR1 LNHDA, CDR2 SQIVND (reference sequence). Trimming shortened V by 4 bases and J by 4 bases, and 10 bases separated the two germline ends. CDR3 length: 14 amino acids. The chain's CDR3 is CASSTETGTGELFF. The DNA of the CDR3 is TGTGCCAGTAGTACGGAGACGGGCACCGGGGAGCTGTTTTTT.

The chain joins TRBV5-1 to TRBJ1-1; unclear D gene. Germline CDR1 and CDR2: SGHRS and YFSETQ. Trimming left V 0 bases short and J 2 bases short, with 11 bases between. The CDR3 covers 15 residues. The CDR3 sequence is CASSLAETANTEAFF. DNA for the CDR3: TGCGCCAGCAGCTTGGCCGAAACAGCTAACACTGAAGCTTTCTTT.

J is TRBJ1-2 and V is TRBV20-1; D uncertain. Trimming removed 6 bases from V and 6 bases from J, with 5 bases in between. The CDR3 consists of 9 residues. Germline loops: CDR1 DFQATT, CDR2 SNEGSKA (reference sequence). In DNA, the CDR3 is TGCAGTGCGGCCAATGGCTACACCTTC. Protein product: CSAANGYTF.

This clone is a singleton in its sample. J is TRBJ1-2 and V is TRBV7-9, with 7 positions matching TRBD1. The V gene end was trimmed by 7 bases and the J gene end by 5 bases; junction bases not matched to a gene: 13. This CDR3 region has 15 residues. Germline lookup yields CDR1 SEHNR and CDR2 FQNEAQ (reference sequence). CDR3 protein: CASNSILGQLYGYTF. Here the CDR3 DNA reads TGTGCCAGCAATTCCATTCTGGGACAGCTATATGGCTACACCTTC. The complete variable domain, with remaining parts taken from reference TRBV7-9 and TRBJ1-2, reads DTGVSQNPRHKITKRGQNVTFRCDPISEHNRLYWYRQTLGQGPEFLTYFQNEAQLEKSRLLSDRFSAERPKGSFSTLEIQRTEQGDSAMYLCASNSILGQLYGYTFGSGTRLTVV.

The chain has TRBV30 and TRBJ1-3; maybe TRBD1 (6 bases). The CDR3 totals 14 residues. Germline assignment: CDR1 GTSNPN and CDR2 SVGIG (reference sequence). V lost 3 bases to trimming and J lost 1 base, with 10 bases between them. CDR3 bases: TGTGCCTGGAGACGCGACAGGTCTGGAAACACCATATATTTT. Protein product: CAWRRDRSGNTIYF.

CDR3 residues: CASSQDRGNGNSPLHF. In DNA, the CDR3 is TGTGCCAGCAGCCAGGACAGGGGGAATGGGAATTCACCCCTCCACTTT. The genes are TRBV4-2 and TRBJ1-6; the match to TRBD1 covers 10 bases. Losses at the gene ends were 3 bases for V and 7 bases for J; bases not matched to a gene: 6. CDR1 is LGHNA, CDR2 YNFKEQ, per germline. The CDR3 is 16 amino acids.

This clone occurred once. The V and J genes are TRBV5-8 and TRBJ2-1; TRBD1 matches at 9 bases. Per germline, CDR1 SGHTS and CDR2 YDEGEE. CDR3 length: 14 residues. Trimming at V came to 3 bases and at J to 4 bases, leaving 2 bases not matched to a gene. CDR3 residues: CASSSGTGYNEQFF. The CDR3 coding sequence is TGTGCCAGCAGCTCGGGGACAGGGTACAATGAGCAGTTCTTC.

This rearrangement joins TRBV4-2 to TRBJ2-5; 10 nucleotides agree with TRBD2. There are 16 residues in the CDR3. The junction had 9 bases not matched to a gene; V was cut back by 0 bases and J by 8 bases. Germline CDR1 and CDR2: LGHNA and YNFKEQ. The DNA of the CDR3 is TGTGCCAGCAGCCAAGAAAGGGGCAGCGGGGGGGCTACCCAGTACTTC. Translating it yields CASSQERGSGGATQYF.

This chain joins TRBV25-1 and TRBJ1-6, with D maybe TRBD1 (5 bases). This CDR3 region has 14 residues. V was pared by 6 bases and J by 10 bases, with 16 bases between. Germline loops: CDR1 MGHDK, CDR2 SYGVNS. The CDR3 sequence: CASRDAGVGSPLHF. The CDR3 DNA is TGTGCCAGCAGGGACGCGGGGGTGGGGTCACCCCTCCACTTT.

The V call is TRBV14, the J call TRBJ2-3; TRBD2 is a possible D gene (6 bases). This CDR3 spans 17 amino acids. Trimming shortened V by 3 bases and J by 2 bases, and 18 bases separated the two germline ends. Germline V lookup: CDR1 SGHDN, CDR2 FVKESK. The DNA for the CDR3 is TGTGCCAGCAGCCACACCCCCCGGTGGGAGGACACAGATACGCAGTATTTT. Protein product: CASSHTPRWEDTDTQYF. Based on the CDR3 plus reference TRBV14 and TRBJ2-3, the full variable domain is EAGVTQFPSHSVIEKGQTVTLRCDPISGHDNLYWYRRVMGKEIKFLLHFVKESKQDESGMPNNRFLAERTGGTYSTLKVQPAELEDSGVYFCASSHTPRWEDTDTQYFGPGTRLTVL.

The chain couples TRBV29-1 to TRBJ2-6; a weak D match, TRBD2 (5 bases). The germline V gene encodes CDR1 SQVTM and CDR2 ANQGSEA. V lost 7 bases and J 4 bases, leaving 8 bases between the germline ends. This CDR3 contains 12 residues. The CDR3 spells CSATGGANVLTF. The DNA for the CDR3 is TGCAGCGCCACGGGGGGGGCCAACGTCCTGACTTTC.

The CDR3 sequence: CASRLNGGSREQYF. The CDR3, as DNA: TGTGCCAGCAGACTGAACGGGGGGTCAAGGGAGCAGTACTTC. V and J are TRBV2 and TRBJ2-7; 7 bases match TRBD2. Germline lookup yields CDR1 SNHLY and CDR2 FYNNEI. V was pared by 6 bases and J by 7 bases, with 12 bases of the junction left unmatched. CDR3 size: 14 residues.

J is TRBJ2-6 and V is TRBV6-1, with D possibly matching TRBD2 (6 bases). V was cut by 8 bases and J by 0 bases, with 11 bases left in between. This CDR3 has 15 amino acids. Germline CDR1 MNHNS, CDR2 SASEGT. The CDR3: CASGMTSSGANVLTF. CDR3 bases: TGTGCCAGCGGGATGACTAGCTCTGGGGCCAACGTCCTGACTTTC.